The entry that follows covers one TCR beta chain sequence. The antigen is undetermined. Vbeta (60) and Jbeta (13) primers were used in the PCR. Method: immunoSEQ multiplex PCR; TCRdb's copy keeps in-frame clones and lacks some. The top ten clones hold approximately 2.4% of a sample with around 150,000 clones, 60% to 80% of them seen once. The sample comes from a study of cytomegalovirus exposure and HLA in healthy donors. Study results and caveats: The study dropped some indistinguishable V segments, TRBV6-2 and TRBV6-3 among them.

Healthy individuals who donated bone marrow served as the donors. This CDR3 region has 16 residues. Trimming removed 2 bases from V and 7 bases from J; junction bases left unmatched: 7. The germline CDR1 and CDR2 sequences are SGHRS and YFSETQ. The rearrangement uses TRBV5-1 and TRBJ2-3; 13 nucleotides match TRBD2. Sequenced input: PBMCs. The clonotype was recovered from a woman aged 40 to 50 in good health and CMV-seropositive. The CDR3 nucleotides read TGCGCCAGCAGCTTTCGGACTAGCGGGAGCATAAATACGCAGTATTTT. Translated, it gives CASSFRTSGSINTQYF.